The entry that follows covers one T cell receptor beta chain sequence. Its target is unknown. This specimen belongs to a study of T cell responses to AZD1222 COVID-19 vaccine. Germline V gene lookup returns CDR1 LNHDA and CDR2 SQIVND (reference sequence). Trimming shortened V by 6 bases and J by 4 bases, and 12 bases separated the two germline ends. CDR3 length equals 13 residues. Sequencing used immunoSEQ multiplex PCR; TCRdb keeps in-frame clones, though not all of them. Found here are some 130,000 clones, over 80% of them singletons; the top ten hold 6.5% to 8.5%. Findings and caveats of the study: CD4 TCRs linked to vaccination spanned spike, dominating at 160-218 and 743-854. Recipients of two AZD1222 doses showed rising Spike-specific TCR breadth and depth. The study identified only 6 or 7 AZD1222 recipients as seropositive at baseline. Donors, mostly white British, included more females; clonal diversity was possibly underestimated.

Sequenced here: peripheral blood, sampled 28 days after the second AZD1222 dose. This clonotype was obtained from an adult who received the AZD1222 COVID-19 vaccine. The genes are TRBV19 and TRBJ1-2; a weak D match, TRBD1 (6 bases). CDR3: CASSMTGAYGYTF. The CDR3 DNA is TGTGCCAGTAGCATGACAGGTGCCTATGGCTACACCTTC. The full variable domain, completed using reference TRBV19 and TRBJ1-2, is DGGITQSPKYLFRKEGQNVTLSCEQNLNHDAMYWYRQDPGQGLRLIYYSQIVNDFQKGDIAEGYSVSREKKESFPLTVTSAQKNPTAFYLCASSMTGAYGYTFGSGTRLTVV.